The entry below describes one T cell receptor beta chain. Antigen unknown. The data belong to a study of response to subunit inactivated influenza vaccine. General observations from the study: Authors proposed each seasonal influenza vaccination draws in few new T cells.

The V gene's germline CDR1 is SGHAT and CDR2 FQNNGV. This CDR3 contains 11 residues. V was cut by 8 bases and J by 6 bases, with 10 bases left in between. MiXCR, applied by TCRdb to the RT-PCR reads, yields one record per CDR3 protein. This sample has under 200,000 distinct CDR3 sequences, with around 10% found just once. This sequence originates from a man between 45 and 75 years old who received an inactivated influenza vaccine. The source was CD8+ T cells sorted from PBMCs, collected 23 to 25 months after vaccination. The rearrangement uses TRBV11-2 and TRBJ1-2, with D unclear. CDR3 amino acids: CASGPLNGYTF. The CDR3 DNA reads as TGTGCCAGCGGCCCTCTCAATGGCTACACCTTC.